This T cell receptor (beta chain) came from a study of CD8 T cells in ankylosing spondylitis. The study's findings and limits: Disease-linked clones, CD8+, were relatively rare in peripheral blood. It was reported that disease-linked clones were significantly enriched in matched ankylosing spondylitis synovial fluid. Reactive arthritis synovial fluid and blood previously showed some of these motif variants. Characteristic of ankylosing spondylitis blood, it appeared, was a TCR beta motif comprising several highly homologous variants.

About this clonotype: Its antigen remains unidentified.

In making TCR beta libraries, quantitative 5'-RACE with molecular barcodes was used. TCRdb reprocessed the 5' RACE reads via MiXCR and lists one record per CDR3 protein. The table has roughly 350,000 distinct CDR3 sequences, 6.5% to 10% seen once. CDR3 length: 14 amino acids. CDR1 is SGHTA, CDR2 FQGTGA, per germline. Trimming took off 4 bases at V and 3 bases at J, with 12 bases between the two ends. The chain recombines TRBV7-3 with TRBJ2-5, with a weak D call TRBD2 (6 bases). The source of this sequence is a male donor with ankylosing spondylitis. Sequencing was done on a sample of blood, either unsorted or a sorted T cell fraction (not recorded which). CDR3 residues: CASSSGQREETQYF. CDR3 sequence (DNA): TGTGCCAGCAGCTCTGGCCAGCGGGAAGAGACCCAGTACTTC.